A single sample is the source of the 19 T cell receptor beta chains below, sequenced in a study of blood T cell repertoires in COVID-19. Sequenced by immunoSEQ multiplex PCR; TCRdb stores in-frame clones only, minus some. Found here are just over 350,000 clones, about 90% of them singletons; the top ten hold roughly 3%. Source material: PBMCs or T cells enriched from blood (not recorded which). The receptor set was obtained from a woman in her 30s who had recovered from COVID-19.

This chain joins TRBV29-1 and TRBJ2-2; perhaps TRBD1 as D (5 bases). The V gene's germline CDR1 is SQVTM and CDR2 ANQGSEA. The CDR3 runs 14 residues. Trimming left V 2 bases short and J 1 base short, with 8 bases between. The DNA of the CDR3 is TGCAGCGTTGAACCAGGGCTGAACACCGGGGAGCTGTTTTTT. Translated: CSVEPGLNTGELFF.

J is TRBJ1-1 and V is TRBV27, with TRBD1 matching over 8 bases. Germline lookup yields CDR1 MNHEY and CDR2 SMNVEV (reference sequence). The CDR3 consists of 14 residues. The V and J ends lost 5 bases and 4 bases, in that order; junction bases with no gene match: 6. The CDR3 loop reads CASSPRQGSTEAFF. In nucleotides, the CDR3 is TGTGCCAGCAGTCCCCGACAGGGGTCCACTGAAGCTTTCTTT.

This clone has a single count. The rearrangement links TRBV4-1 to TRBJ1-1; D uncertain. Trimming took off 4 bases at V and 0 bases at J, with 6 bases between the two ends. The CDR3 loop spans 13 amino acids. Looked up from germline, CDR1 is MGHRA and CDR2 is YSYEKL. CDR3 amino acids: CASSRTMNTEAFF. The CDR3 nucleotides are TGCGCCAGCAGCCGTACAATGAACACTGAAGCTTTCTTT.

The chain is built from TRBV21-1 and TRBJ2-4; no check of the table's D call, TRBD2, against the DNA was made. TRBV21-1 is described as a pseudogene. CDR3 size: 20 residues. The CDR3 nucleotides read TGTGCCAGCAGCAAAACCCATTCTTCTCGGAAGCGGGAGGGGAAAAACATTCAGTACTTC. Protein: CASSKTHSSRKREGKNIQYF.

The V gene is TRBV20-1, the J gene TRBJ1-6; a weak D match, TRBD1 (6 bases). The V end was cut by 3 bases, the J end by 7 bases, with 13 bases between. Germline CDR1 reads DFQATT; CDR2 reads SNEGSKA (reference sequence). This CDR3 spans 14 amino acids. The chain's CDR3 is CSASFWTENSPLHF. The CDR3, as DNA: TGCAGTGCTAGTTTCTGGACAGAGAATTCACCCCTCCACTTT.

CDR3 bases: TGTGCCAGAACAACAGGGAATTCACCCCTCCACTTT. Translating it yields CARTTGNSPLHF. The genes are TRBV19 and TRBJ1-6; TRBD1 is a possible D gene (6 bases). Germline V gives CDR1 LNHDA, CDR2 SQIVND (reference sequence). V shed 9 bases and J shed 7 bases, with 10 bases lying between them. The CDR3 totals 12 residues. Drawing the rest from reference TRBV19 and TRBJ1-6, the complete variable domain is DGGITQSPKYLFRKEGQNVTLSCEQNLNHDAMYWYRQDPGQGLRLIYYSQIVNDFQKGDIAEGYSVSREKKESFPLTVTSAQKNPTAFYLCARTTGNSPLHFGNGTRLTVT.

The chain is built from TRBV7-2 and TRBJ2-1; 9 nucleotides match TRBD1. Germline V gives CDR1 SGHTA, CDR2 FQGNSA. J was trimmed by 4 bases and V by 5 bases; bases with no gene match: 6. CDR3 length: 15 residues. In DNA, the CDR3 is TGTGCCAGCAGCCAAGGACAGGGGCCATACAATGAGCAGTTCTTC. This encodes CASSQGQGPYNEQFF. Complete variable domain (other parts from reference TRBV7-2 and TRBJ2-1): GAGVSQSPSNKVTEKGKDVELRCDPISGHTALYWYRQSLGQGLEFLIYFQGNSAPDKSGLPSDRFSAERTGGSVSTLTIQRTQQEDSAVYLCASSQGQGPYNEQFFGPGTRLTVL.

V gene TRBV10-3 combines with J gene TRBJ1-2; 7 positions agree with TRBD1. With 10 bases clipped from V and 2 bases from J, the junction kept 4 bases outside the gene matches. Germline CDR1 and CDR2: ENHRY and SYGVKD. The CDR3 is 12 residues long. The chain's CDR3 is CATRDSNYGYTF. The CDR3 DNA reads TGTGCCACCCGGGACAGCAACTATGGCTACACCTTC.

For this clone: A junction boundary mismatches the germline segment, possibly from a read error. The chain carries TRBV18 and TRBJ2-3; 9 bases are a match to TRBD2. CDR1 and CDR2 (germline): KGHSH, LQKENI. This CDR3 has 15 amino acids. The CDR3, as DNA: TGTGCCAGCTCCCCACAAGCGGGGGGTTCAGATACGCAGTATTTT. The encoded protein is CASSPQAGGSDTQYF.

This chain's CDR3 is CASSSLLNNEQFF. The CDR3 region has the DNA TGTGCCAGCAGTTCCTTACTAAACAATGAGCAGTTCTTC. The rearrangement uses TRBV6-5 and TRBJ2-1; no firm D call. The CDR3 spans 13 residues. In germline, CDR1 is MNHEY, CDR2 SVGAGI. Trimming removed 4 bases from V and 5 bases from J, with 9 bases in between.

The chain links TRBV6-4 to TRBJ2-3, with D hard to call. CDR3 length: 13 amino acids. The germline V gene encodes CDR1 MRHNA and CDR2 SNTAGT. Trimming left V 1 base short and J 3 bases short, with 5 bases between. CDR3 protein: CASSDLRTDTQYF. CDR3 nucleotides: TGTGCCAGCAGTGACTTGAGGACAGATACGCAGTATTTT.

The chain recombines TRBV7-9 with TRBJ2-1, with 7 bases identical to TRBD2. V shed 4 bases, J shed 4 bases, and the junction held 7 bases outside the gene matches. Looked up from germline, CDR1 is SEHNR and CDR2 is FQNEAQ (reference sequence). This CDR3 has 15 amino acids. The CDR3 nucleotides are TGTGCCAGCAGCTACGGGGAGGGGACTTACAATGAGCAGTTCTTC. Translated, it gives CASSYGEGTYNEQFF.

The CDR3 sequence is CASSQGDPGGEKLFF. The DNA for the CDR3 is TGTGCCAGCAGCCAAGGGGACCCCGGGGGTGAAAAACTGTTTTTT. The chain couples TRBV4-2 to TRBJ1-4; the D gene is possibly TRBD1 (5 bases). The CDR3 sequence is 15 residues long. CDR1 and CDR2 (germline): LGHNA, YNFKEQ. V lost 1 base and J 7 bases, leaving 13 bases between the germline ends.

V and J are TRBV4-1 and TRBJ2-5; the match to TRBD1 covers 8 bases. From germline, CDR1 is MGHRA and CDR2 YSYEKL. The V segment lost 4 bases and the J segment 8 bases; nucleotides outside the gene matches: 15. The CDR3 sequence is 16 residues long. In nucleotides, the CDR3 is TGCGCCAGCAGCCCGAAAGGCGGGACAGGATTCGAAACCCAGTACTTC. Protein sequence: CASSPKGGTGFETQYF.

The chain uses TRBV5-1 and TRBJ1-2; D might be TRBD1 (5 bases). The CDR3 totals 13 residues. V lost 6 bases and J 2 bases, leaving 11 bases between the germline ends. Germline loops: CDR1 SGHRS, CDR2 YFSETQ. In DNA, the CDR3 is TGCGCCAGCACCCTAGACAGAAACTATGGCTACACCTTC. It yields the protein CASTLDRNYGYTF.

This rearrangement joins TRBV27 to TRBJ1-2; maybe TRBD1 (5 bases). Germline CDR1 and CDR2: MNHEY and SMNVEV (reference sequence). This CDR3 is built from 13 residues. V gave up 2 bases and J gave up 4 bases, with 8 bases separating them. CDR3 bases: TGTGCCAGCAGTTTAGGGCAGGGCTATGGCTACACCTTC. This codes for CASSLGQGYGYTF.

This rearrangement joins TRBV7-9 to TRBJ2-5; TRBD2 aligns across 14 bases. This CDR3 is 17 amino acids long. Germline CDR1 and CDR2: SEHNR and FQNEAQ (reference sequence). J was trimmed by 5 bases and V by 3 bases; bases with no gene match: 8. Written as DNA, the CDR3 is TGTGCCAGCAGCTTCGAGGGACTAGCGGGAGTGCGGGAGACCCAGTACTTC. Residues: CASSFEGLAGVRETQYF.

This clone was seen just once. This sequence joins TRBV6-2 or TRBV6-3 and TRBJ1-2, with D perhaps matching TRBD1 (6 bases). The CDR3 sequence is 14 residues long. Germline V gene data show CDR1 as MNHEY and CDR2 as SVGEGT. With 6 bases removed from V and 0 bases from J, the gap between germline ends came to 11 bases. The CDR3 sequence: CASSQGPANYGYTF. CDR3 coding DNA: TGTGCCAGCAGCCAGGGGCCCGCTAACTATGGCTACACCTTC.

The chain links TRBV27 to TRBJ1-5; D gene unclear. Germline V gene sequence: CDR1 MNHEY, CDR2 SMNVEV (reference sequence). The CDR3 is 16 amino acids. The germline V and J ends were trimmed by 5 bases and 2 bases, with 16 bases remaining between them. CDR3 protein: CASSPPNTQGNQPQHF. In DNA form, the CDR3 reads TGTGCCAGCAGTCCCCCCAATACGCAGGGCAATCAGCCCCAGCATTTT.